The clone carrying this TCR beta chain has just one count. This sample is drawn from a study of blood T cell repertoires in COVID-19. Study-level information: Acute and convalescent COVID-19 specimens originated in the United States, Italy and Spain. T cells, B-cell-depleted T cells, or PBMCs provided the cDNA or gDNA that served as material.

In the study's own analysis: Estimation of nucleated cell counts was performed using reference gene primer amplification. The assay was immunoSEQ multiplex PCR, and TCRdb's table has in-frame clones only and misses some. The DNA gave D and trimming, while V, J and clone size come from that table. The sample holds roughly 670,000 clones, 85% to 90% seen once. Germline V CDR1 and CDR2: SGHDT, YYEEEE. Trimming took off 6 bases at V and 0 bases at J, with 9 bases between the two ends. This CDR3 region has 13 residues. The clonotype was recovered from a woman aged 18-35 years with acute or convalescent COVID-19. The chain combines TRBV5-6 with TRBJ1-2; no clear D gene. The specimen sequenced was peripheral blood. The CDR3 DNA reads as TGTGCCAGCATCCAGTTCCCTAACTATGGCTACACCTTC. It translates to CASIQFPNYGYTF.